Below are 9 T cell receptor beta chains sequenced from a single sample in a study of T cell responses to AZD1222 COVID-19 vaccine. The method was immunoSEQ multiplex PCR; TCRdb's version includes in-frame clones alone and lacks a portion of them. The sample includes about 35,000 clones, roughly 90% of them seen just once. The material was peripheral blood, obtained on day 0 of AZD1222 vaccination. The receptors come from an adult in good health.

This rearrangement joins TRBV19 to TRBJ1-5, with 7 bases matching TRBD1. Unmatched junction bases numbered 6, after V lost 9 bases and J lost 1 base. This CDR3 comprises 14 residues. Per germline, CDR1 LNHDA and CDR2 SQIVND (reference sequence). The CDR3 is CASRYRGSNQPQHF. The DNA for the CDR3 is TGTGCCAGCCGGTACAGGGGAAGCAATCAGCCCCAGCATTTT.

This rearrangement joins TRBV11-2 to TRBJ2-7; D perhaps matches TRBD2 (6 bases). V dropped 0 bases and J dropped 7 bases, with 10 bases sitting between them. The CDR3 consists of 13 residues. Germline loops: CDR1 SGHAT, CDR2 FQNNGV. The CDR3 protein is CASSLDPGEEQYF. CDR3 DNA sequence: TGTGCCAGCAGCTTAGATCCGGGGGAAGAGCAGTACTTC.

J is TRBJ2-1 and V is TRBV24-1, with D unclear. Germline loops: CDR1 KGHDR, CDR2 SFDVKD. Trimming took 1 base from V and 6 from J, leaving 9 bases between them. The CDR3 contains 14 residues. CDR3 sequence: CATSDLGITNEQFF. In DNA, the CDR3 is TGTGCCACCAGTGATTTAGGGATTACCAATGAGCAGTTCTTC.

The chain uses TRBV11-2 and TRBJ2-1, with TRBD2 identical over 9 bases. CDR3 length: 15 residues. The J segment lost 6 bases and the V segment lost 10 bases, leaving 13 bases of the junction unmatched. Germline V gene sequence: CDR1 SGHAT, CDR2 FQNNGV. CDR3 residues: CATNWGLAGINEQFF. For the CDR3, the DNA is TGTGCCACCAATTGGGGGCTAGCGGGGATCAATGAGCAGTTCTTC.

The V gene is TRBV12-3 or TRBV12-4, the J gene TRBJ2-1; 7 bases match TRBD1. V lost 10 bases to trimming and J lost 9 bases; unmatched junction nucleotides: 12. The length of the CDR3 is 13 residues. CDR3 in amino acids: CATYGQESSEQFF. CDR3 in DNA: TGTGCCACCTACGGACAGGAAAGTAGTGAGCAGTTCTTC.

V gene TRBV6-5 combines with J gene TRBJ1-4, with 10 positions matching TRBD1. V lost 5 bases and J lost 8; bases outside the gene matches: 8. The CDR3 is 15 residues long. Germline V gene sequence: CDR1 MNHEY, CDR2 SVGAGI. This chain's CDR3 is CASSPLTGGSEKLFF. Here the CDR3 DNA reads TGTGCCAGCAGTCCTTTGACAGGGGGCTCGGAAAAACTGTTTTTT.

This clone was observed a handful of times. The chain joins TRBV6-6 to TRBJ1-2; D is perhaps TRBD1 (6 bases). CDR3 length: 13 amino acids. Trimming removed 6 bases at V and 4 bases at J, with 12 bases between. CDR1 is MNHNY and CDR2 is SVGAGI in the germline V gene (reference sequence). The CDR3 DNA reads TGTGCCAGCAGGCACAGGGACGGCTATGGCTACACCTTC. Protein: CASRHRDGYGYTF.

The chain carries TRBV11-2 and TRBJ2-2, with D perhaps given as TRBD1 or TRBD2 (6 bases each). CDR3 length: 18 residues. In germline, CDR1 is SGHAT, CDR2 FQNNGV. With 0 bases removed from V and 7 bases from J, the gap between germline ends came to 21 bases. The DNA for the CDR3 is TGTGCCAGCAGCTTAGATGGGGGGCACAGGGCTTTTAGCGGGGAGCTGTTTTTT. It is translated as CASSLDGGHRAFSGELFF.

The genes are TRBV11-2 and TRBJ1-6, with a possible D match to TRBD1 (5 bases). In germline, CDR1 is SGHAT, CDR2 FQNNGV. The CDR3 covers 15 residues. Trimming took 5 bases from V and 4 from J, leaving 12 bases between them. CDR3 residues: CASSLGQAYNSPLHF. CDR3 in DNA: TGTGCCAGCAGCCTAGGACAAGCTTATAATTCACCCCTCCACTTT.